Each of the 7 T cell receptor beta chains below was sequenced from the same sample in a study of graft-versus-host responses after intestinal transplantation. Here immunoSEQ multiplex PCR was the method, and the copy in TCRdb shows in-frame clones only, minus some. Of 96,000 or so clones listed, about 93% were seen once; the top ten hold around 0.17%. The antigens for these receptors are not known. Here the sequenced sample was unstimulated CD4+ T cells sorted from spleen or lymph node cells, taken before intestinal transplant. These receptors were obtained from a human donor who received an intestinal transplant.

The chain employs TRBV6-6 and TRBJ1-6, with D perhaps TRBD1 (5 bases). The germline V gene has CDR1 MNHNY and CDR2 SVGAGI (reference sequence). This CDR3 is built from 14 residues. The V end lost 4 bases, the J end lost 8 bases, and 12 bases lay between the germline ends. Here the CDR3 reads CASSSRQKDSPLHF. The CDR3 coding sequence is TGTGCCAGCAGTTCCCGACAGAAAGATTCACCCCTCCACTTT.

This chain joins TRBV27 and TRBJ2-3; 14 bases line up with TRBD2. The length of the CDR3 is 19 residues. Germline V lookup: CDR1 MNHEY, CDR2 SMNVEV (reference sequence). Trimming took 3 bases from V and 0 from J; bases not matched to a gene: 8. CDR3 bases: TGTGCCAGCAGTTTCAGGGGACTAGCGGGAGATGTGAGCACAGATACGCAGTATTTT. It codes for CASSFRGLAGDVSTDTQYF.

V and J are TRBV4-3 and TRBJ1-2; TRBD1 is a possible D gene (6 bases). The CDR3 length is 15 residues. The germline V gene encodes CDR1 LGHNA and CDR2 YSLEER. With 0 bases removed from V and 2 bases from J, the gap between germline ends came to 10 bases. The DNA for the CDR3 is TGCGCCAGCAGCCAAGATTCTCAGGGGAACTATGGCTACACCTTC. Encoded protein: CASSQDSQGNYGYTF.

This CDR3 is CASSPGAVSYGYTF. The CDR3 DNA reads as TGTGCCAGCTCACCAGGGGCCGTCTCCTATGGCTACACCTTC. The genes are TRBV18 and TRBJ1-2; perhaps TRBD1 as D (5 bases). This CDR3 has 14 residues. V gave up 2 bases and J gave up 4 bases, with 11 bases separating them. Germline V gene lookup returns CDR1 KGHSH and CDR2 LQKENI.

This clone appeared once. The V call is TRBV29-1, the J call TRBJ2-1, with 7 bases matching TRBD2. The germline CDR1 and CDR2 sequences are SQVTM and ANQGSEA. The CDR3 is made up of 16 amino acids. The V gene end was trimmed by 7 bases and the J gene end by 5 bases; junction bases not matched to a gene: 17. This CDR3 is CSAPVRISGTNNEQFF. In DNA, the CDR3 is TGCAGCGCTCCGGTGAGGATAAGCGGGACCAACAATGAGCAGTTCTTC.

The chain employs TRBV11-2 and TRBJ2-3; 9 bases map to TRBD2. Unmatched junction bases numbered 11, after V lost 8 bases and J lost 2 bases. The CDR3 runs 16 residues. The germline V gene has CDR1 SGHAT and CDR2 FQNNGV. CDR3 region: CASGRGGGRPTDTQYF. CDR3 nucleotides: TGTGCCAGCGGTCGCGGGGGGGGGAGGCCCACAGATACGCAGTATTTT.

This chain links TRBV4-3 with TRBJ2-1, with 7 bases matching TRBD2. With V trimmed by 1 base and J by 10 bases, 7 bases remained unmatched. The CDR3 extends over 14 amino acids. CDR1 and CDR2 from the germline V gene are LGHNA and YSLEER. The CDR3 region has the DNA TGCGCCAGCAGCCAAGCTCGGGCTAGCGGCGAGCAGTTCTTC. Its translation is CASSQARASGEQFF.